This T cell receptor beta chain was sequenced for a study of T cells after yellow fever vaccination (dated by TCRdb to 2018 to 2020). In the study overall: The SMART-Seq v4 Ultra Low Input RNA kit was used to prepare libraries from fractions with low cell numbers. To follow T-cell clones before and after primary and booster YFV17D yellow fever vaccination, bulk TCR alpha and beta repertoires were sequenced over time. Two healthy male donors made up the cohort, one aged 18 to 30 years and the other aged 30 to 39 years. Bulk PBMC replicates and cell subsets were isolated from blood drawn at multiple timepoints before and after both primary and secondary immunization.

Sample treatment or condition, as interpreted from the label and publication: live attenuated yellow fever vaccine strain. A standard Ficoll-Paque protocol was used to isolate PBMCs from peripheral blood. Dynabeads CD4 and CD8 positive selection kits were used to isolate the CD4 and CD8 T-cell fractions. TriZol was used to extract RNA from bulk PBMCs, from CD4 and CD8 fractions, and from dextramer-positive and dextramer-negative fractions. General study outcomes and caveats: Most clones expanded after primary vaccination were re-detected after the booster (almost 98% of CD4 and around nine tenths of CD8), suggesting broad memory maintenance. A small fraction of clonotypes appeared in both the CD4 and CD8 compartments, likely as a result of convergent recombination. The secondary T-cell response was found to be weaker but faster than the primary response, with a peak reached on day 5 rather than on day 15. Computational filtering was needed because FACS-sorted repertoires could contain abundant contaminating clonotypes from the bulk population. Because only a couple of donors were included in the study, the extent to which the findings can be generalized is limited.

In regard to this clonotype: Its antigen remains unidentified. Per-nucleotide qualities are absent, and no much larger clonotype sits a single base away.

Per the germline V gene, SGHRS is the CDR1 and YFSETQ is the CDR2. Counted from cysteine to phenylalanine, this CDR3 has 15 amino acids. Only CDR3 DNA remains: 45 bases, in frame from the first base. The V end gives up 0 bases and the J end 1 base, leaving 3 bases in the junction not matched to a gene. The run used an Illumina NovaSeq 6000. TCR cDNA was made using 5'RACE template switching, a step that added a universal primer site and unique molecular identifiers. Priming for cDNA synthesis came from both the TCR alpha and TCR beta constant segments. Library amplification involved two PCR steps, and the second step added sample barcodes and sequencing adapters. Sequencing of libraries was performed on Illumina HiSeq 2500 (2x100 bp) or NovaSeq (2x150 bp). Per the source publication's procedure: MIGEC was used to demultiplex reads and collapse the reads into UMI consensus sequences, and MiXCR was used for V(D)J alignment. Vaccine-responding clonotypes were identified with edgeR using replicate PBMC samples, with FDR below 0.01 and a log2 fold change above 5 up to day 15 being required. CD4 or CD8 identity was assigned to each bulk clonotype according to whether the clonotype was present at higher abundance in the sequenced CD4 repertoire or the sequenced CD8 repertoire. Using fastp at Q25 and MiXCR, TCRdb reprocessed the public reads and kept productive beta chains. Rows are unified per CDR3 protein, each entry keeping the most common DNA and genes. The V and J calls reflect TCRdb's pipeline rather than the authors' work. This sample comprises about 340,000 distinct CDR3 sequences, around 12% of them detected only once. Of the sample, 3.2% is held by the ten largest clones.

The sequence was obtained from a man aged 18 to 29 who received the YFV17D yellow fever vaccine. The input for sequencing was CD4+ T cells sorted from PBMCs, taken 15 days after the yellow fever booster vaccination. The sequence links TRBV5-1 to TRBJ2-5, with TRBD2 matching 7 junction bases. In nucleotide form, the sequence is TGCGCCAGCAGCTTGGCCACTAGCGCCCAAGAGACCCAGTACTTC. Translation gives CASSLATSAQETQYF.